This T cell receptor (beta chain) was captured in a study of blood T cell dynamics during melanoma immunotherapy. Sequencing used immunoSEQ multiplex PCR; TCRdb keeps in-frame clones, though not all of them. The sample holds about 15,000 clones; over 75% are singletons and the top ten take approximately 4.3%. The time point is: pre-treatment baseline. The CDR3 has 14 residues. V was clipped by 4 bases and J by 3 bases, with 10 bases between them. In germline, CDR1 is SGDLS, CDR2 YYNGEE. This clonotype was obtained from a human donor with melanoma. Material: blood, obtained from a patient treated with checkpoint blockade. This sequence joins TRBV9 and TRBJ2-2; possible D gene TRBD1, 5 bases. CDR3 sequence reads: CASSRAGYTGELFF. Here the CDR3 DNA reads TGTGCCAGCAGCCGGGCAGGGTACACCGGGGAGCTGTTTTTT.